The clone carrying this T cell receptor beta chain was counted ten times or more. What it recognizes is unknown. The study left out patients who had uncontrolled infection, other autoimmune disease, pregnancy or lactation. Clinicians diagnosed patients from clinical symptoms, serum thyroxine and TRAb, thyroid ultrasound and orbital computed tomography. Template material for amplifying TCR beta CDR3 regions consisted of RNA transcripts. HTBI primers were employed in a first-round RT-PCR of the TCR CDR3. TCRdb reanalysed the multiplex PCR reads using MiXCR and keeps one entry per CDR3 protein. Of 300,000 to 400,000 distinct CDR3 sequences listed, roughly a fifth are singletons. Trimming stripped 1 base from V and 3 bases from J, with 6 bases between. In germline, CDR1 is MNHNS, CDR2 SASEGT. The CDR3 totals 13 residues. This sample is part of a study of T cells in Graves' hyperthyroidism and ophthalmopathy. Study results and limitations: Stable hyperthyroidism and ophthalmopathy were separated using 13 V-J signatures.

This sequence originates from a woman between 45 and 65 years old with Graves' hyperthyroidism. The sequenced sample consisted of blood. The gene calls are TRBV6-1 and TRBJ1-1; D remains unclear. CDR3 residues: CASSEVPDTEAFF. The CDR3 DNA reads TGTGCCAGCAGTGAAGTCCCGGACACTGAAGCTTTCTTT.